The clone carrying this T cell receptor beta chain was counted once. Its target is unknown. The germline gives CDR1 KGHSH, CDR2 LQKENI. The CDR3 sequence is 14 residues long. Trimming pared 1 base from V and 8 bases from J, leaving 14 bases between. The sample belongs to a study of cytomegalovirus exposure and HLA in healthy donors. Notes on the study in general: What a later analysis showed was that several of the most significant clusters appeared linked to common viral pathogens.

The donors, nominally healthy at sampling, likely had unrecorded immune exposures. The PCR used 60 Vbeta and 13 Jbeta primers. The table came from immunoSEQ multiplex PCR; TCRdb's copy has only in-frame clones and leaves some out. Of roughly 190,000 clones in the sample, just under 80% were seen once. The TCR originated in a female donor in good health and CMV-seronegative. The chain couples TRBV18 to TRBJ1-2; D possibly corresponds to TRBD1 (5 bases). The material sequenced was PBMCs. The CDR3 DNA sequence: TGTGCCAGCTCACCACGTCAGGGATCGAGCGGCTACACCTTC. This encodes CASSPRQGSSGYTF.